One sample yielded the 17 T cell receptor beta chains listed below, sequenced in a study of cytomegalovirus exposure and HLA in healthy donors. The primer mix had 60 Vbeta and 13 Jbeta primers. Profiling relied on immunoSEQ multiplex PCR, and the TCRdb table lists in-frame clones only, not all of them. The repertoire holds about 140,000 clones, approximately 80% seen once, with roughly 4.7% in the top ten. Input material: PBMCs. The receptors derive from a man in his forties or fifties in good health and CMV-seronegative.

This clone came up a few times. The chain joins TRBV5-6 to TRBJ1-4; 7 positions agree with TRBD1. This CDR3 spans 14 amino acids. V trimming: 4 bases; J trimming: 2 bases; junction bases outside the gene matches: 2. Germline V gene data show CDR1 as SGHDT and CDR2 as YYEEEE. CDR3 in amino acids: CASSVRGTNEKLFF. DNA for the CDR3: TGTGCCAGCAGCGTCAGGGGGACTAATGAAAAACTGTTTTTT.

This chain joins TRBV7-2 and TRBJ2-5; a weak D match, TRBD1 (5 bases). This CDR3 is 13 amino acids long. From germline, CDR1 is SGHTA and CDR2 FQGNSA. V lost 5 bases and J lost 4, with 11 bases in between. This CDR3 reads CASSPPGAETQYF. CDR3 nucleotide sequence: TGTGCCAGCAGCCCCCCTGGGGCAGAGACCCAGTACTTC.

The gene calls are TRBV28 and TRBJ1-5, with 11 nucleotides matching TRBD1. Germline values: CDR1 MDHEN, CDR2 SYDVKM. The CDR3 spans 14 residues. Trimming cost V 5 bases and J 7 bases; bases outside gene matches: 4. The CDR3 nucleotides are TGTGCCAGCAGTCCGGGACAGGGGGGCCAGCCCCAGCATTTT. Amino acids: CASSPGQGGQPQHF.

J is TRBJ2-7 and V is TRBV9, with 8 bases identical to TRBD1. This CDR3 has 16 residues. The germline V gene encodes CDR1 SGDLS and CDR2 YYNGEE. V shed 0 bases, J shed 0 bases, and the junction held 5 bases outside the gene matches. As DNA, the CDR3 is TGTGCCAGCAGCGTAGGAAGTGGGACAGGCTCCTACGAGCAGTACTTC. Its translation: CASSVGSGTGSYEQYF. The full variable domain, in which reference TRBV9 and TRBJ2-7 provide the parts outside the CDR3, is DSGVTQTPKHLITATGQRVTLRCSPRSGDLSVYWYQQSLDQGLQFLIQYYNGEERAKGNILERFSAQQFPDLHSELNLSSLELGDSALYFCASSVGSGTGSYEQYFGPGTRLTVT.

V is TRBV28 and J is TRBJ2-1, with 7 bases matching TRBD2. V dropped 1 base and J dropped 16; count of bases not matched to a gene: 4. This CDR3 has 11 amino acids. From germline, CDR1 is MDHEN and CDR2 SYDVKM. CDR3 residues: CASSLSTSCFF. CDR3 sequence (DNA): TGTGCCAGCAGTTTATCGACTAGCTGTTTCTTC.

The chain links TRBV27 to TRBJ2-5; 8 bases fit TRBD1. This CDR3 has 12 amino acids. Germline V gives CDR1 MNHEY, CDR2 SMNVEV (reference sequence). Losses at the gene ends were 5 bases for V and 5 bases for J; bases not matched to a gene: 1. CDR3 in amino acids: CASSNRGETQYF. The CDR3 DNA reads TGTGCCAGCAGTAACAGGGGGGAGACCCAGTACTTC.

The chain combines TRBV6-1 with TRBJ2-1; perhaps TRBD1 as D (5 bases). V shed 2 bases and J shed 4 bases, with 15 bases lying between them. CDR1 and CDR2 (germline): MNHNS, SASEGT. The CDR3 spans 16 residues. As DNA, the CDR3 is TGTGCCAGCAGTGAATCAGACAGTTCCTCTTACAATGAGCAGTTCTTC. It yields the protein CASSESDSSSYNEQFF.

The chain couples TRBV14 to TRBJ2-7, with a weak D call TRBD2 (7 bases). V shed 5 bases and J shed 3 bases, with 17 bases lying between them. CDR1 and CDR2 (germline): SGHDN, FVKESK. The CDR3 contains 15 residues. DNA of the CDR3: TGTGCCAGCAGCAGAAGAACGCGGGGGCTCTACGAGCAGTACTTC. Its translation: CASSRRTRGLYEQYF.

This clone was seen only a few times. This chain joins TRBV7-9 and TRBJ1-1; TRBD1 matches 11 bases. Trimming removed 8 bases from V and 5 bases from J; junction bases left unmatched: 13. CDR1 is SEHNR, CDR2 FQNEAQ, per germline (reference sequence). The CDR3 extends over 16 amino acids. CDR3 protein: CASGRTGGAGRTEAFF. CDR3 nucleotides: TGTGCCAGCGGAAGGACAGGGGGCGCAGGAAGGACTGAAGCTTTCTTT. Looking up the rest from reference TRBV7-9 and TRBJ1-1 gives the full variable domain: DTGVSQNPRHKITKRGQNVTFRCDPISEHNRLYWYRQTLGQGPEFLTYFQNEAQLEKSRLLSDRFSAERPKGSFSTLEIQRTEQGDSAMYLCASGRTGGAGRTEAFFGQGTRLTVV.

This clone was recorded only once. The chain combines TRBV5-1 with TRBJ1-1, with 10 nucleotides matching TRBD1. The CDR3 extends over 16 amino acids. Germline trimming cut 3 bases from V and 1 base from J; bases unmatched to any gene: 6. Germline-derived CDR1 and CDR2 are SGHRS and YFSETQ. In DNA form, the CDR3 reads TGCGCCAGCAGCTACCAGGACAGGGGGAGGAACACTGAAGCTTTCTTT. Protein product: CASSYQDRGRNTEAFF. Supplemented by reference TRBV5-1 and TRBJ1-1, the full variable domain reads KAGVTQTPRYLIKTRGQQVTLSCSPISGHRSVSWYQQTPGQGLQFLFEYFSETQRNKGNFPGRFSGRQFSNSRSEMNVSTLELGDSALYLCASSYQDRGRNTEAFFGQGTRLTVV.

The CDR3 region is CASTQGAGYEQYF. CDR3 in DNA: TGTGCCAGTACACAGGGGGCGGGCTACGAGCAGTACTTC. The chain recombines TRBV6-5 with TRBJ2-5, with 9 bases aligning to TRBD1. Judging by the DNA end, TRBJ2-7 fits better; the J call may be wrong. The CDR3 consists of 13 residues. CDR1 is MNHEY and CDR2 is SVGAGI in the germline V gene.

CDR3 region: CASSEIGQGGSPLHF. The DNA for the CDR3 is TGTGCCAGCAGTGAGATCGGACAGGGGGGTTCACCCCTCCACTTT. V usage is TRBV6-4 and J usage is TRBJ1-6; TRBD1 matches at 10 bases. V gave up 3 bases and J gave up 9 bases; unmatched junction bases: 5. Germline V gene sequence: CDR1 MRHNA, CDR2 SNTAGT. The CDR3 extends over 15 amino acids.

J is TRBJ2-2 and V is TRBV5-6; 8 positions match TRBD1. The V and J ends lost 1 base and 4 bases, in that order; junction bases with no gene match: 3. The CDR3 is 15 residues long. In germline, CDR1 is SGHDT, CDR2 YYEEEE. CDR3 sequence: CASSLPQGGTGELFF. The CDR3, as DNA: TGTGCCAGCAGCTTGCCACAGGGGGGCACCGGGGAGCTGTTTTTT.

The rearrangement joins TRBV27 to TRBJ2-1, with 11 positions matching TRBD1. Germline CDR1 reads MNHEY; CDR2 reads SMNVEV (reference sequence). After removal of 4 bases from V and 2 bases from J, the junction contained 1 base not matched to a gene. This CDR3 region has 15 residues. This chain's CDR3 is CASSWGQGAYNEQFF. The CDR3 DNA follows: TGTGCCAGCAGTTGGGGACAGGGGGCCTACAATGAGCAGTTCTTC.

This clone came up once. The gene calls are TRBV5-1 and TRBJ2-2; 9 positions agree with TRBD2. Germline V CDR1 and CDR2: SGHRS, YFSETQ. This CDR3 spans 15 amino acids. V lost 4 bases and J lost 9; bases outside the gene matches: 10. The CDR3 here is CASSPTGSGGWELFF. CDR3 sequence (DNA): TGCGCCAGCAGCCCCACGGGTAGCGGGGGTTGGGAGCTGTTTTTT.

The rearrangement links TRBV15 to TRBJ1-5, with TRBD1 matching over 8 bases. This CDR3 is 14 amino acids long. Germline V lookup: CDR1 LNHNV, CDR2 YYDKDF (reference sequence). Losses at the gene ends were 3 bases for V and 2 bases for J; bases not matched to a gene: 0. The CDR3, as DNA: TGTGCCACCAGCAGGACAGGGGGCAATCAGCCCCAGCATTTT. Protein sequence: CATSRTGGNQPQHF.

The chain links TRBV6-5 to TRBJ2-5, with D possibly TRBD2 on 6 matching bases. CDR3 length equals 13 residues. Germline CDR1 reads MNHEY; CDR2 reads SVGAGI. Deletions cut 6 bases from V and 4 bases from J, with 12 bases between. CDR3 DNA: TGTGCCAGCAGACCGGGACTGCTAGAGACCCAGTACTTC. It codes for CASRPGLLETQYF.